This T cell receptor beta chain was sequenced for a study of blood T cell repertoires in COVID-19. The repertoire was sequenced with immunoSEQ multiplex PCR; TCRdb's copy has only in-frame clones and lacks some. The sample shows approximately 220,000 clones, about four fifths of them seen only once. Living in 24 US areas, the participants were between 18 and 89 years of age. Clinical history as reported by participants underpinned cohort assignment. The clonotype comes from a woman in her forties or fifties who had been exposed to COVID-19. The material sequenced was PBMCs or T cells enriched from blood (not recorded which).

This chain's CDR3 is CASSLKGPPTGELFF. The CDR3 nucleotides read TGCGCCAGCAGCTTGAAGGGGCCCCCCACCGGGGAGCTGTTTTTT. This chain links TRBV5-1 with TRBJ2-2, with a tentative D call TRBD1 (5 bases). The germline V and J ends were trimmed by 1 base and 4 bases, with 11 bases remaining between them. CDR1 SGHRS and CDR2 YFSETQ come from the germline V gene. This CDR3 comprises 15 residues.